The next 9 T cell receptor beta chains were all read from a single sample in a study of shared clonotypes between healthy human individuals. Profiled with immunoSEQ multiplex PCR; TCRdb holds only in-frame clones, not every one. The sample lists about 690,000 clones; about 92% were seen once. Sequenced material: memory CD8+ T cells from PBMCs. The subset: CD45RO+ cells pooled with CCR7-negative TemRA cells. Every receptor here comes from a young man in good health. Some clones in this sample may be carry-over from other donors' samples.

The chain combines TRBV11-2 with TRBJ1-2; possible D gene TRBD1, 5 bases. This CDR3 has 14 residues. V was clipped by 4 bases and J by 0 bases, with 9 bases between them. Germline-derived CDR1 and CDR2 are SGHAT and FQNNGV. The CDR3 here is CASSSGTANYGYTF. Written as DNA, the CDR3 is TGTGCCAGCAGCTCAGGGACGGCTAACTATGGCTACACCTTC.

The V and J genes are TRBV6-5 and TRBJ2-3; 7 bases are a match to TRBD2. Germline CDR1 and CDR2: MNHEY and SVGAGI. CDR3 length: 15 residues. The junction had 5 bases not matched to a gene; V was cut back by 5 bases and J by 0 bases. The CDR3 DNA reads as TGTGCCAGCAGTCTGCTAGCGGAGAGCACAGATACGCAGTATTTT. Encoded protein: CASSLLAESTDTQYF.

The rearrangement links TRBV6-6 to TRBJ2-1; D is uncertain. Germline V gives CDR1 MNHNY, CDR2 SVGAGI (reference sequence). V gave up 5 bases and J gave up 2 bases, with 16 bases separating them. The CDR3 is made up of 16 amino acids. The CDR3 DNA is TGTGCCAGCAGTCACCCCGTAGTGGGCCCCTACAATGAGCAGTTCTTC. Protein sequence: CASSHPVVGPYNEQFF.

The gene calls are TRBV5-5 and TRBJ1-2; TRBD1 might be the D (5 bases). In germline, CDR1 is SGHKS, CDR2 YYEKEE (reference sequence). Trimming removed 4 bases at V and 1 base at J, with 20 bases between. The CDR3 consists of 17 residues. CDR3: CASSAVGARVNNYGYTF. For the CDR3, the DNA is TGTGCCAGCAGCGCCGTTGGGGCCAGGGTCAATAACTATGGCTACACCTTC.

The chain links TRBV25-1 to TRBJ2-7; 10 bases fit TRBD2. CDR3 length: 13 residues. Germline values: CDR1 MGHDK, CDR2 SYGVNS. Trimming at V came to 6 bases and at J to 5 bases, leaving 4 bases not matched to a gene. Here the CDR3 DNA reads TGTGCCAGCAGGCGGCTAGCGGGAGACGAGCAGTACTTC. Its protein is CASRRLAGDEQYF.

To note about this clone: It may be a read error: a sequence one base away is much more abundant. The conserved phenylalanine or tryptophan is not found at the CDR3 terminus, so this likely reflects a read error. V is TRBV27 and J is TRBJ2-3; TRBD2 matches at 8 bases. Germline lookup yields CDR1 MNHEY and CDR2 SMNVEV (reference sequence). This CDR3 has 16 amino acids. V lost 0 bases and J lost 2; bases outside the gene matches: 4. CDR3 bases: TGTGCCAGCAGTTTATCGGAAGGACTAGCCACAGATACGCAGTATCTT. It translates to CASSLSEGLATDTQYL.

The chain links TRBV5-1 to TRBJ1-2; weak D call: TRBD1 (5 bases). The V gene lost 1 base and the J gene lost 8 bases, with 18 bases spanning the gap. Germline V CDR1 and CDR2: SGHRS, YFSETQ. The CDR3 is made up of 15 amino acids. The CDR3 DNA sequence: TGCGCCAGCAGCTTGACACGCCAGGTACAGGACGGCTACACCTTC. Translating gives CASSLTRQVQDGYTF.

The V and J genes are TRBV4-1 and TRBJ1-1; 7 bases match TRBD1. The CDR3 runs 17 residues. The V and J ends lost 4 bases and 5 bases, in that order; junction bases with no gene match: 16. CDR1 and CDR2 from the germline V gene are MGHRA and YSYEKL. In nucleotides, the CDR3 is TGCGCCAGCAGCCGATCGGCCCAGAACAGGGGAGGGACTGAAGCTTTCTTT. It yields the protein CASSRSAQNRGGTEAFF.

This clone appeared once. The chain has TRBV7-9 and TRBJ1-2; D gene uncertain. V was pared by 4 bases and J by 4 bases, with 13 bases between. The CDR3 consists of 14 residues. Germline CDR1 is SEHNR and CDR2 is FQNEAQ (reference sequence). This CDR3 is CASSSQREGYGYTF. DNA for the CDR3: TGTGCCAGCAGCTCTCAGAGGGAGGGCTATGGCTACACCTTC.